Below, one T cell receptor beta chain is given with its context. Under the authors' procedure: Researchers report that nucleated cell counts were estimated from reference gene primer amplification. Sequenced by immunoSEQ multiplex PCR; TCRdb stores in-frame clones only, minus some. That table gives V, J and clone size, and the DNA gave D and trimming. The data contain 250,000 to 350,000 clones, approximately 84% of them seen just once; the ten biggest clones take up around a sixth. This record comes from a study of blood T cell repertoires in COVID-19. The wider study: Acute and convalescent COVID-19 samples came from the United States, Italy and Spain. PBMCs, B-cell-depleted T cells, or T cells provided the cDNA or gDNA that made up the material.

Seattle cases were enrolled at active infection and followed longitudinally. There are 17 residues in the CDR3. V trimming: 4 bases; J trimming: 2 bases; junction bases outside the gene matches: 4. The germline V gene encodes CDR1 ENHRY and CDR2 SYGVKD. The V gene is TRBV10-3, the J gene TRBJ2-3, with 15 positions matching TRBD2. Sequenced material: peripheral blood. The receptor was isolated from a person aged 70 to 85 with COVID-19, enrolled during active disease. CDR3 loop: CAISGGLAGGSTDTQYF. CDR3 DNA sequence: TGTGCCATCAGTGGGGGACTAGCGGGGGGATCCACAGATACGCAGTATTTT.